This TCR beta chain comes out of a study of cytomegalovirus exposure and HLA in healthy donors. Broader study findings: In vitro assays verified that a few CMV-associated chains recognized CMV antigens specifically. Looking again later, the authors saw that most CMV-associated TCR beta chains seemed HLA-restricted. In a later analysis, common viral pathogens appeared linked to several of the most significant clusters.

Worth noting for this clone: Its antigen is still unknown.

PCR was performed using 60 Vbeta and 13 Jbeta primers. Assay used: immunoSEQ multiplex PCR; TCRdb lists only in-frame clones, some missing. The sample holds approximately 140,000 clones, roughly three quarters seen once. This TCR came from a young man in good health and CMV-seronegative. Sequenced sample: PBMCs.

In DNA, the CDR3 is TGTGCCAGCAGCTCAAGACGACAAACCGGGGAGCTGTTTTTT. Protein product: CASSSRRQTGELFF. The chain couples TRBV11-2 to TRBJ2-2; D not resolved. CDR1 and CDR2 (germline): SGHAT, FQNNGV. The V end was cut by 4 bases, the J end by 5 bases, with 11 bases between. The CDR3 is 14 amino acids.